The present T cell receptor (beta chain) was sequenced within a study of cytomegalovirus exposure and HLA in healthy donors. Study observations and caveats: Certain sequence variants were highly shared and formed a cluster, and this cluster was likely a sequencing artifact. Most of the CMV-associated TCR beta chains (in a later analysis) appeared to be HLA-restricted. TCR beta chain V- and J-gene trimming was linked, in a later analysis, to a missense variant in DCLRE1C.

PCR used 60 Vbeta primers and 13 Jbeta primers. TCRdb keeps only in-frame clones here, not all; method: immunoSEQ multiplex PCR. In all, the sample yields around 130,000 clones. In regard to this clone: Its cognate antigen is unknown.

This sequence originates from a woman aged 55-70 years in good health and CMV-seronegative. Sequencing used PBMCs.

The CDR3 DNA is TGTGCCAGCAGTTCTAGGTCGGCACAGGGAGCTAATGAAAAACTGTTTTTT. Encoded protein: CASSSRSAQGANEKLFF. The rearrangement links TRBV28 to TRBJ1-4; the D gene is possibly TRBD1 (6 bases). Germline CDR1 reads MDHEN; CDR2 reads SYDVKM. The ends were cut back, 4 bases at V and 3 bases at J, with 18 bases in the middle. The CDR3 contains 17 residues.